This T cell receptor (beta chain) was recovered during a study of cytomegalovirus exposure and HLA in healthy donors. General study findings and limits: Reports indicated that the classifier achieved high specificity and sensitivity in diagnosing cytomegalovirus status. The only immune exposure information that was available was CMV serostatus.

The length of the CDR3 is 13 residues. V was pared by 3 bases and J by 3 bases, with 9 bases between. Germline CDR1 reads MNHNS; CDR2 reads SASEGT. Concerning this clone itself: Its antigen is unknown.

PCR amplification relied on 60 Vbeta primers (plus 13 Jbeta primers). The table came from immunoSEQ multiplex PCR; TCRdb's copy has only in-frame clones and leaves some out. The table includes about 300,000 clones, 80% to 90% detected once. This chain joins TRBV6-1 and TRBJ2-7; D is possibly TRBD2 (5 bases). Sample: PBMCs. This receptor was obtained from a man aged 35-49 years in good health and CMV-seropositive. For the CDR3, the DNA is TGTGCCAGCAGTGATAGGACTTTCTACGAGCAGTACTTC. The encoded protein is CASSDRTFYEQYF.